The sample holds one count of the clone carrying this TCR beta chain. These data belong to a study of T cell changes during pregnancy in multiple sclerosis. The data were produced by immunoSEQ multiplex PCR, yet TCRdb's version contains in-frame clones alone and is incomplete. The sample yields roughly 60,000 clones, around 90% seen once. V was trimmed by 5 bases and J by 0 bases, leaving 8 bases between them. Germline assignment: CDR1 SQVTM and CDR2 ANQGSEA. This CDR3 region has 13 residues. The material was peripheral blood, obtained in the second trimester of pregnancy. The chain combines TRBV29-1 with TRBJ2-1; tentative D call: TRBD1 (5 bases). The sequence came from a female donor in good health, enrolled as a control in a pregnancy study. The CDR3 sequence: CSVQGSSYNEQFF. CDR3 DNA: TGCAGCGTTCAGGGAAGCTCCTACAATGAGCAGTTCTTC.